The rows below give T cell receptor beta chains drawn from one sample of a study of T cells in Graves' hyperthyroidism and ophthalmopathy. From the multiplex PCR reads, TCRdb called clonotypes with MiXCR, one entry per CDR3 protein. Of about 640,000 distinct CDR3 sequences detected, under 25% appear once; the ten largest clones hold around a third. The sample was blood. The receptors were sampled from a man aged 25 to 40 with Graves' ophthalmopathy. Both conserved end residues are part of each CDR3. A D gene is named only where the DNA matches it firmly. Clone size is not always given. Where it is, it says once, few, many or a class for expanded clones.

.	TRBV28	TRBJ2-7	few	TGTGCCAGCAGTTGGGGGGGTTTGGGTGACAGGGTGTCCTACGAGCAGTACTTC	CASSWGGLGDRVSYEQYF
.	TRBV7-2	TRBJ2-3	many	TGTGCCAGCAGCTTATTAGGGACAGATACGCAGTATTTT	CASSLLGTDTQYF
TRBD1	TRBV15	TRBJ1-5	few	TGTGCCACCAGCAGAGAGTGGACAGGGGTGGATCAGCCCCAGCATTTT	CATSREWTGVDQPQHF
.	TRBV28	TRBJ2-7	many	TGTGCCAGCAGTTTAGGGGTTCGGGAGCAGTACTTC	CASSLGVREQYF
TRBD2	TRBV2	TRBJ2-7	many	TGTGCCAGCAGTCAGACCCAAGGACTAGCAGGATACGAGCAGTACTTC	CASSQTQGLAGYEQYF
TRBD1	TRBV5-1	TRBJ2-1	few	TGCGCCAGCAGCTTGAGTACAGGGGCTTCCTACAATGAGCAGTTCTTC	CASSLSTGASYNEQFF
TRBD2	TRBV6-5	TRBJ2-1	few	TGTGCCAGCAGTTTACTAGCGGTCTCCTACAATGAGCAGTTCTTC	CASSLLAVSYNEQFF
.	TRBV20-1	TRBJ1-1	few	TGCAGTGCTAGAGATGGTGGGGGACCCACTGAAGCTTTCTTT	CSARDGGGPTEAFF
.	TRBV19	TRBJ1-5	few	TGTGCCAGTAGTCCTTGGGAATCGAGCAATCAGCCCCAGCATTTT	CASSPWESSNQPQHF
.	TRBV12-3/TRBV12-4	TRBJ1-4	.	TGTGCCAGCAGTTTAGGATGGCAGTATCTTAATGAAAAACTGTTTTTT	CASSLGWQYLNEKLFF
TRBD2	TRBV7-7	TRBJ2-7	.	TGTGCTAGCAGCTTACCCGGCGGGAGTGCCCCTGCGGAGCAGTACTTC	CASSLPGGSAPAEQYF
.	TRBV12-3/TRBV12-4	TRBJ2-7	few	TGTGCCAGCAGTTTAACCAGGGCGCAGTACTTC	CASSLTRAQYF
.	TRBV27	TRBJ1-1	many	TGTGCCAGCAGTTCCCTCAGGAAGAACACTGAAGCTTTCTTT	CASSSLRKNTEAFF
TRBD1	TRBV7-2	TRBJ2-1	many	TGTGCCAGCACCTCCGGGACAGTTCAACATGAGCAGTTCTTC	CASTSGTVQHEQFF
.	TRBV28	TRBJ2-3	.	TGTGCCAGCAGTTTCCTCGCACCTAGCACAGATACGCAGTATTTT	CASSFLAPSTDTQYF
TRBD1	TRBV3-1	TRBJ1-4	many	TGTGCCAGCAGCCACAGAGGGGGCCGGGAAAAACTGTTTTTT	CASSHRGGREKLFF
.	TRBV12-3/TRBV12-4	TRBJ2-1	many	TGTGCCAGCAGCCCCGGGCGGGGACCGGTAAATGAGCAGTTCTTC	CASSPGRGPVNEQFF
.	TRBV19	TRBJ1-1	.	TGTGCCAGTAGTCTTCAGGCCCCCTTACCGGGACGGTTGAACACTGAAGCTTTCTTT	CASSLQAPLPGRLNTEAFF
.	TRBV27	TRBJ2-3	few	TGTGCCAGCAGTTTACAAGACACAGATACGCAGTATTTT	CASSLQDTDTQYF
TRBD1	TRBV20-1	TRBJ2-7	few	TGCAGTGCTGTCCGGGACAGGGGCTACGAGCAGTACTTC	CSAVRDRGYEQYF
.	TRBV20-1	TRBJ2-7	few	TGCAGTGCTTTCAGGGACCACGAGCAGTACTTC	CSAFRDHEQYF
TRBD1	TRBV5-1	TRBJ1-4	once	TGCGCCAGTAAACAGGGGCAGGCAACTAATGAAAAACTGTTTTTT	CASKQGQATNEKLFF
.	TRBV27	TRBJ1-1	.	TGTGCCAGCAGTTTATCGAAACGGGGGCGCACTGAAGCTTTCTTT	CASSLSKRGRTEAFF
.	TRBV9	TRBJ2-2	once	TGTGCCAGCAGCGTAGGGGACAACACCGGGGAGCTGTTTTTT	CASSVGDNTGELFF
.	TRBV6-9	TRBJ1-2	.	TGTGCCAGCAGTTACTCGGATCGACTCTATGGCTACACCTTC	CASSYSDRLYGYTF
TRBD1	TRBV29-1	TRBJ1-1	many	TGCAGCGTTGAAGATCGAGGGTCAGGGGGCGTACTTGAAGCTTTCTTT	CSVEDRGSGGVLEAFF
TRBD2	TRBV7-2	TRBJ2-1	few	TGTGCCAGCAGCTTCCGAGCGGGAGGAAATGAGCAGTTCTTC	CASSFRAGGNEQFF